This record concerns one TCR beta chain sequence. What it recognizes is unknown. The data derive from a study of siplizumab effects on memory and regulatory T cells. CDR1 and CDR2 from the germline V gene are MNHEY and SVGAGI. V was pared by 6 bases and J by 6 bases, with 5 bases of the junction left unmatched. CDR3 length equals 14 residues. Generated by immunoSEQ multiplex PCR, the TCRdb table keeps only in-frame clones and is missing some. The top ten hold over 0.15% of the sample, which has over 95,000 clones, over 85% seen once. Study outcomes and limitations: Naive or memory phenotype was unassignable for roughly 75-95% of proliferating CD4+ or CD8+ clones. Naive T cells were seemingly more diverse than memory cells, and major contributions to the alloresponse seemed to be made by them. Of the alloreactive clones, only a minor fraction mapped to unstimulated subsets. Mappable CD4+ clones that were alloreactive averaged approximately 64% Treg-derived with siplizumab versus around 27% in controls.

The material sequenced was non-Treg CD4+ T cells sorted from blood. The receptor comes from a human donor in good health. The chain joins TRBV6-5 to TRBJ1-4, with 9 bases matching TRBD1. This CDR3 is CASRIDRGDEKLFF. Written as DNA, the CDR3 is TGTGCCAGCAGGATAGACAGGGGGGATGAAAAACTGTTTTTT.